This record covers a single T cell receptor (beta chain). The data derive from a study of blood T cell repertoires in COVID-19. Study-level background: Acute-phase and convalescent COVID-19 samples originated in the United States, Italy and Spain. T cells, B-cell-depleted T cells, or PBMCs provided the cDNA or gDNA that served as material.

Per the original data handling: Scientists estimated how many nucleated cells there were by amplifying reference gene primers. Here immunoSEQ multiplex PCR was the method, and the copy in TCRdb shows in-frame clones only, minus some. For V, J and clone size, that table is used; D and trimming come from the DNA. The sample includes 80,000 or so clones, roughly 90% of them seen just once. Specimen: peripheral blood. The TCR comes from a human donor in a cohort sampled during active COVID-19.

CDR3 sequence: CAIRADSDQPQHF. The DNA for the CDR3 is TGTGCCATCAGGGCAGATTCCGATCAGCCCCAGCATTTT. The chain recombines TRBV10-3 with TRBJ1-5; D gene unclear. The CDR3 is 13 amino acids. Trimming shortened V by 6 bases and J by 5 bases, and 11 bases separated the two germline ends. From germline, CDR1 is ENHRY and CDR2 SYGVKD.